The rows below give T cell receptor beta chains drawn from one sample of a study of blood T cells in healthy people across ages. One entry per CDR3 protein, called by TCRdb with MiXCR from the 5' RACE reads. This table holds about 800,000 distinct CDR3 sequences, about 25% found once. These data were also reused for a study on T cells of mothers and their children.

The sample taken for sequencing was blood. These receptors were obtained from a boy younger than 18 in good health. The CDR3 runs from the conserved cysteine through the conserved F or W. A D gene is named only where the DNA matches it firmly. Part of the rows lack a size; the others show once, few, many or a class for expanded clones.

J gene	clone size	D gene	V gene	CDR3 protein	CDR3 DNA
TRBJ2-3	few	TRBD2	TRBV7-9	CASSSPGLAGGSTDTQYF	TGTGCCAGCAGCTCCCCGGGACTAGCGGGGGGAAGCACGGATACGCAGTATTTT
TRBJ2-2	few	.	TRBV7-9	CASTRRSTNTGELFF	TGTGCCAGCACCCGCAGATCTACGAACACCGGGGAGCTGTTTTTT
TRBJ1-4	.	TRBD1	TRBV12-3/TRBV12-4	CASSLQGQGREKLFF	TGTGCCAGCAGCCTACAGGGACAGGGAAGGGAAAAACTGTTTTTT
TRBJ2-1	few	TRBD1	TRBV7-2	CASSLRQGPQFF	TGTGCCAGCAGCCTCAGACAGGGCCCCCAATTCTTC
TRBJ2-1	.	.	TRBV4-3	CASSQEVGYNNEQFF	TGCGCCAGCAGCCAAGAGGTGGGCTACAACAATGAGCAGTTCTTC
TRBJ2-2	few	TRBD1	TRBV5-6	CASSSTGGYNTGELFF	TGTGCCAGCAGCTCGACAGGGGGCTATAACACCGGGGAGCTGTTTTTT
TRBJ2-1	.	TRBD2	TRBV5-4	CASSLGPSGGHNEQFF	TGTGCCAGCAGCTTGGGACCCAGCGGGGGTCACAATGAGCAGTTCTTC
TRBJ2-7	.	.	TRBV28	CASLGRSSSYEQYF	TGTGCCAGCCTCGGACGGTCGAGCTCCTACGAGCAGTACTTC
TRBJ1-2	few	.	TRBV13	CASSLRGNWYGYTF	TGTGCCAGCAGCTTACGGGGGAATTGGTATGGCTACACCTTC
TRBJ1-4	.	.	TRBV18	CASSPRPRADEKLFF	TGTGCCAGCTCACCGCGACCCCGTGCGGATGAAAAACTGTTTTTT
TRBJ2-7	.	TRBD1	TRBV13	CASRSGTGYEQYF	TGTGCCAGCAGGTCCGGGACAGGGTACGAGCAGTACTTC
TRBJ2-3	.	.	TRBV7-8	CASSWSPTDTQYF	TGTGCCAGCAGCTGGAGTCCAACCGATACGCAGTATTTT
TRBJ1-2	.	.	TRBV12-3/TRBV12-4	CASGTPTNYGYTF	TGTGCCAGTGGGACACCGACTAACTATGGCTACACCTTC
TRBJ2-5	.	.	TRBV28	CASSLSGSGIKETQYF	TGTGCCAGCAGTTTATCAGGTAGCGGCATAAAAGAGACCCAGTACTTC
TRBJ1-4	once	.	TRBV7-2	CASSSEPHEKLFF	TGTGCCAGCAGCTCCGAGCCTCATGAAAAACTGTTTTTT
TRBJ2-5	.	.	TRBV29-1	CSASQQEETQYF	TGCAGCGCCTCACAACAAGAAGAGACCCAGTACTTC
TRBJ2-1	.	.	TRBV3-1	CASSQEVSSYNEQFF	TGTGCCAGCAGCCAAGAAGTCAGCTCCTACAATGAGCAGTTCTTC
TRBJ1-1	.	TRBD1	TRBV5-1	CASSFSAGGTREAFF	TGCGCCAGCAGCTTTTCCGCAGGGGGGACCAGGGAAGCTTTCTTT
TRBJ1-5	.	.	TRBV12-3/TRBV12-4	CASTSFGNQPQHF	TGTGCCAGCACCTCATTTGGGAATCAGCCCCAGCATTTT
TRBJ2-7	few	TRBD2	TRBV7-8	CASSFGLGEGSYEQYF	TGTGCCAGCAGCTTTGGGTTGGGGGAGGGATCCTACGAGCAGTACTTC
TRBJ2-2	.	TRBD2	TRBV6-1	CASSEEIAGGYTGELFF	TGTGCCAGCAGTGAAGAAATAGCGGGAGGGTACACCGGGGAGCTGTTTTTT
TRBJ2-3	.	TRBD1	TRBV12-3/TRBV12-4	CASRDSRDTQYF	TGTGCCAGCCGGGACAGCCGGGATACGCAGTATTTT
TRBJ2-7	.	.	TRBV11-1	CASSPRDRRGTYEQYF	TGTGCCAGCAGCCCCCGGGATCGTAGGGGGACCTACGAGCAGTACTTC
TRBJ2-7	.	.	TRBV28	CASSLLRGGPYEQYF	TGTGCCAGCAGTTTGTTGAGGGGCGGACCCTACGAGCAGTACTTC
TRBJ2-5	few	.	TRBV7-9	CASSLARAPETQYF	TGTGCCAGCAGCTTAGCCAGGGCCCCAGAGACCCAGTACTTC
TRBJ2-7	many	.	TRBV28	CASTLPGTYEQYF	TGTGCCAGCACCCTACCCGGGACCTACGAGCAGTACTTC
TRBJ2-1	few	TRBD2	TRBV3-1	CASSQGFGGSNEQFF	TGTGCCAGCAGCCAAGGCTTCGGCGGGAGCAATGAGCAGTTCTTC
TRBJ2-3	few	TRBD2	TRBV29-1	CSVEGEGPTDTQYF	TGCAGCGTTGAAGGGGAGGGCCCTACAGATACGCAGTATTTT
TRBJ2-2	.	.	TRBV28	CASGIGGNTGELFF	TGTGCCAGCGGGATCGGGGGGAACACCGGGGAGCTGTTTTTT
TRBJ2-7	.	.	TRBV5-1	CASNLGADGTYEQYF	TGCGCCAGCAACTTGGGGGCGGACGGTACCTACGAGCAGTACTTC
TRBJ2-7	.	.	TRBV4-3	CASSQDIGTHYEQYF	TGCGCCAGTAGCCAAGATATCGGCACCCACTACGAGCAGTACTTC
TRBJ2-5	many	.	TRBV29-1	CSAISRQETQYF	TGCAGCGCCATCAGTCGCCAAGAGACCCAGTACTTC
TRBJ2-7	few	.	TRBV6-5	CASSYSRSFSYEQYF	TGTGCCAGCAGTTACTCGAGGAGTTTCTCCTACGAGCAGTACTTC
TRBJ2-5	.	TRBD1	TRBV29-1	CSVGGQAKQETQYF	TGCAGCGTTGGGGGACAGGCCAAACAAGAGACCCAGTACTTC
TRBJ2-1	few	.	TRBV7-3	CASSLTGSNYNEQFF	TGTGCCAGCAGCTTAACAGGGTCTAACTACAATGAGCAGTTCTTC
TRBJ1-2	.	TRBD1	TRBV5-1	CASSWSTGDPNYGYTF	TGCGCCAGCAGCTGGTCCACAGGGGATCCGAACTATGGCTACACCTTC
TRBJ2-7	.	TRBD2	TRBV7-3	CASSLIVAGAYEQYF	TGTGCCAGCAGCTTAATAGTAGCGGGAGCTTACGAGCAGTACTTC
TRBJ2-7	few	.	TRBV28	CASRGVFSYEQYF	TGTGCCAGCAGGGGGGTGTTCTCCTACGAGCAGTACTTC
TRBJ2-7	few	TRBD1	TRBV12-3/TRBV12-4	CASSLQGAKTYEQYF	TGTGCCAGCAGTTTGCAGGGGGCTAAAACCTACGAGCAGTACTTC
TRBJ1-1	.	TRBD1	TRBV11-2	CASSWDEGQGFEAFF	TGTGCCAGCAGCTGGGACGAAGGACAGGGTTTTGAAGCTTTCTTT
TRBJ2-5	few	.	TRBV5-1	CASSLGTDEKTQYF	TGCGCCAGCAGCTTAGGGACGGATGAAAAGACCCAGTACTTC